This TCR beta chain emerged from a study of vaccination and CD4 T cells after COVID-19 (dated by TCRdb to the early 2020s). Regarding the study in general: Convalescent patients had a positive SARS-CoV-2 result on nasal swab PCR, and of these patients, several had mild disease and one had severe disease. Post-vaccine blood samples were collected a median of approximately 77 days after the second vaccine dose, ranging from roughly 12 to 250 days. Participants got two doses of the Pfizer-BioNTech BNT162b2 vaccine (n=8) or two doses of the Moderna mRNA-1273 vaccine (n=2). In ten to eleven COVID-19 convalescent patients and a handful of infection-naive healthy vaccine recipients, researchers compared the spike-specific CD4+ TCR repertoire from before mRNA vaccination with the repertoire from after. The convalescent cohort comprised six males and four females, including two Hispanic individuals, seven Caucasians, two Asians and one multiracial person. The cultures were stimulated with overlapping spike peptide pools from SARS-CoV-2 and from the common cold coronaviruses HCoV-NL63, HCoV-OC43 and HCoV-229E. Post-COVID blood samples from convalescent patients were collected a median of roughly 100 days after diagnosis, with a range of about 30 to 170 days. Control cultures used a CEFX viral epitope pool as positive control, an HIV-1 Nef peptide pool as negative control, or no peptide.

The germline V gene encodes CDR1 SEHNR and CDR2 FQNEAQ (reference sequence). The V end loses 5 bases and the J end loses 7 bases, and a stretch of 26 bases separates them. The CDR3 spans 17 residues, from the cysteine through the phenylalanine. Of all the DNA, just the CDR3 is kept, 51 bases in frame from base 1. Only a few counts were recorded for this clonotype. There is no known antigen for this receptor. There are no base qualities to consult, and no much larger clone falls within one base. Here is what the overall study found, with its caveats: Among convalescent patients, a median around 86% of the SARS-CoV-2-reactive clones seen after vaccination appeared only after vaccination, which suggests priming specific to the vaccine. The number of convalescent patients in the study was relatively small, and the study did not examine early timepoints following natural infection. Of the vaccine-specific clones in convalescent patients, 304 of 307, or nearly all, reacted only to SARS-CoV-2 spike and did not cross-react with common cold coronaviruses. The median number of SARS-CoV-2-reactive clonotypes rose from 20 to 25 after infection to some 40 after vaccination, but the change was not significant.

Library prep was done by PCR. DNA from cultured CD4+ T cells was subjected to TCR sequencing with the Oncomine TCR Beta short-read assay at the Johns Hopkins FTIC core. The QIAamp micro DNA kit was used to extract genomic DNA from the cultured CD4+ T cells. The Oncomine TCR Beta libraries from cultured CD4+ T cells were pooled using unique dual indexes and then sequenced on an Illumina iSeq 100. The authors processed their data as follows. Non-productive sequences were removed, and CDR3s not starting with C, not ending with F or W, or shorter than 7 amino acids were discarded. Antigen-specific clonotypes were identified using the MANAFEST web application through comparison of peptide-stimulated wells with reference and other culture wells. An FDR below 0.05, an odds ratio above 5, and a productive frequency above 0.1% in at least two of three replicate wells were required for clones to be considered positive. Cross-reactive clonotypes were defined as significantly expanded in both SARS-CoV-2 spike wells and at least one common cold coronavirus spike condition. Using R version 3.6.1, CDR3 homology was evaluated through Levenshtein distances (stringdist) along with unrooted phylogenetic trees (ape). The raw public data were reprocessed by TCRdb itself: fastp quality trimming at Q25, MiXCR clonotype calling, in-frame beta chains only. Every distinct CDR3 protein forms one entry, paired with its most common genes and DNA. The V and J calls follow TCRdb's processing rather than the paper's. In all, the sample holds about 11,000 distinct CDR3 sequences, and 65% of those were seen once. The top ten hold over 20% of the sample.

The sample's treatment or condition label is to be understood as: roughly ten-day PBMC culture with coronavirus spike peptide pools or control peptides (ViraFEST assay). To expand antigen-specific T cells with peptide pools and then pick out the expanded clonotypes through TCR sequencing, the study relied on the ViraFEST assay. The convalescent patients' positive SARS-CoV-2 PCR tests were from March to December 2020, which was before the Alpha, Beta and Delta variants emerged in the United States. Each well held two million PBMCs cultured with about 9.8 ug/ml peptide pools in IMDM containing approximately 5% human AB serum and roughly 10 IU/ml IL-2. Half of the culture medium was replaced with fresh IL-2-containing medium on days 3 and 7. After less than 12 days of culture, CD4+ T cells were isolated by negative selection using the EasySep CD4+ T cell isolation kit. Ficoll-Paque Plus gradient centrifugation was used to isolate PBMCs from whole blood, and the isolated PBMCs were then either used fresh or cryopreserved at -140C. In general, triplicate wells were set up for every culture condition.

This clonotype originated in a human donor who had recovered from COVID-19. The chain uses TRBV7-9 and TRBJ1-2; TRBD1 is a weak D gene call, 5 bases matching. Sequencing was performed on CD4+ T cells from blood, cultured in vitro, taken before SARS-CoV-2 vaccination. The CDR3 loop reads CASSPGRDSILSGGYTF. In nucleotides, the sequence is TGTGCCAGCAGCCCCGGGAGGGACTCCATTCTTTCTGGTGGCTACACCTTC.